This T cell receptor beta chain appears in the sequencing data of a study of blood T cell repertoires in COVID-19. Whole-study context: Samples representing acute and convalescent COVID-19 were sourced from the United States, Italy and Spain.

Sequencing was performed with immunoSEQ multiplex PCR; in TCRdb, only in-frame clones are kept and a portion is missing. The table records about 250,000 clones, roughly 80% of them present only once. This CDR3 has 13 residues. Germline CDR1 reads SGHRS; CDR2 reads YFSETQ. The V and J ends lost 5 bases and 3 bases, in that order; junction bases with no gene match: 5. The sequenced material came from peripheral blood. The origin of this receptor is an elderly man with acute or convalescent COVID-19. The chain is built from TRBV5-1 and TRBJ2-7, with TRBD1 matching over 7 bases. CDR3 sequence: CASSPGQDYEQYF. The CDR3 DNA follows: TGCGCCAGCAGTCCCGGACAGGACTACGAGCAGTACTTC.